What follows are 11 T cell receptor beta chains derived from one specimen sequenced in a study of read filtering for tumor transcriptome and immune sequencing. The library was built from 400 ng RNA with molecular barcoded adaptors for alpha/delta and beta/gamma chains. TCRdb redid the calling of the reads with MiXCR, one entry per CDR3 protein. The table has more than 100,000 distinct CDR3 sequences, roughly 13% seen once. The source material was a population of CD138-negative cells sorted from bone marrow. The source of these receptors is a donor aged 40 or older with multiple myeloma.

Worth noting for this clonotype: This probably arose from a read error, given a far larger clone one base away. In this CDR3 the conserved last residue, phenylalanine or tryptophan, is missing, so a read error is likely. CDR3 nucleotide sequence: TGTGCCAGCAGCTTGCTAGCGGACTACAATGAGCAGTTCTCC. Translated: CASSLLADYNEQFS. The V call is TRBV7-9, the J call TRBJ2-1; TRBD2 agrees at 7 bases. This CDR3 region has 14 residues. Germline V gives CDR1 SEHNR, CDR2 FQNEAQ (reference sequence). The J segment lost 3 bases and the V segment lost 3 bases, leaving 2 bases of the junction unmatched.

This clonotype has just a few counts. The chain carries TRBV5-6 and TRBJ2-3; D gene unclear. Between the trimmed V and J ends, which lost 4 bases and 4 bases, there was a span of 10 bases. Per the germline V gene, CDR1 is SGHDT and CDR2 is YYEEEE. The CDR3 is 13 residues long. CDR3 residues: CASSRTGADTQYF. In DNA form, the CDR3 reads TGTGCCAGCAGCAGGACGGGCGCAGATACGCAGTATTTT.

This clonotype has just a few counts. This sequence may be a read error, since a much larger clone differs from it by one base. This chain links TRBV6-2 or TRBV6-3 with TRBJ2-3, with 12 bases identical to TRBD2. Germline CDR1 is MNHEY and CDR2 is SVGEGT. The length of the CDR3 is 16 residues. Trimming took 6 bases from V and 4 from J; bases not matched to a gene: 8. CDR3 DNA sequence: TGTGCCAGCAGCTCCACTACTAGCGGGGGGTCAGATACGCAGTATTTT. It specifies CASSSTTSGGSDTQYF.

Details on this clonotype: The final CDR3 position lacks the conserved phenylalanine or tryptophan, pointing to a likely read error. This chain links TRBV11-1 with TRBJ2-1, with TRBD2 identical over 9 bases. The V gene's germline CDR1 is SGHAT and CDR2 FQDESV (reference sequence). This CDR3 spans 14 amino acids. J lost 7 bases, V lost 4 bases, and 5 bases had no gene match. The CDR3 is CASSWAGGENEQFL. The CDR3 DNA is TGTGCCAGCAGCTGGGCGGGGGGGGAGAATGAGCAGTTCCTC.

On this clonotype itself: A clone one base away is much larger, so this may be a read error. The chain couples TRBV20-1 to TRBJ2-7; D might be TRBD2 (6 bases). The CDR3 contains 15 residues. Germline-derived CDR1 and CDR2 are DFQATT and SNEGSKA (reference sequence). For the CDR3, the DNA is TGCAGTGCTAGAGATTTTAGCGGAAGCTCCTACGATCAGTACTTC. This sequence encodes CSARDFSGSSYDQYF.

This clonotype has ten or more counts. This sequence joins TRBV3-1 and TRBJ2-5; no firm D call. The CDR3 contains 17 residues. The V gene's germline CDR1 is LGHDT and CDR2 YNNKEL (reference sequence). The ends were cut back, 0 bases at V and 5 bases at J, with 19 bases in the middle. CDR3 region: CASSQEIRRRVKETQYF. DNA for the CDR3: TGTGCCAGCAGCCAAGAAATTCGGAGAAGGGTCAAGGAGACCCAGTACTTC.

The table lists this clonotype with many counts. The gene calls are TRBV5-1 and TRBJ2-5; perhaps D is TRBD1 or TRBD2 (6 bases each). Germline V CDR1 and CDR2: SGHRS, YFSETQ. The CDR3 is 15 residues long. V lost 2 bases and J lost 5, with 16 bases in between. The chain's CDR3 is CASSLAGRGWETQYF. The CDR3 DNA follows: TGCGCCAGCAGCTTAGCGGGCAGGGGTTGGGAGACCCAGTACTTC.

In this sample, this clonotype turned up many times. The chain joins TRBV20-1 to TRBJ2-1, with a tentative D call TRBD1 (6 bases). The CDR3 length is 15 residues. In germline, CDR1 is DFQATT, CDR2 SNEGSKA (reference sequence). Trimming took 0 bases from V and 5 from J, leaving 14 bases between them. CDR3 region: CSARDIRTANNEQFF. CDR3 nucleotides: TGCAGTGCTAGAGATATCCGGACAGCGAACAATGAGCAGTTCTTC.

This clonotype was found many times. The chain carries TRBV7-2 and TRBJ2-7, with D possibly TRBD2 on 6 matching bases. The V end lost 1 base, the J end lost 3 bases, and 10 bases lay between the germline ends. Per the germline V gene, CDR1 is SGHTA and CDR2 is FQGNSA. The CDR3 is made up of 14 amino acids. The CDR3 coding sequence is TGTGCCAGCAGCTTAGTCGGGGGTGGCTACGAGCAGTACTTC. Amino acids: CASSLVGGGYEQYF.

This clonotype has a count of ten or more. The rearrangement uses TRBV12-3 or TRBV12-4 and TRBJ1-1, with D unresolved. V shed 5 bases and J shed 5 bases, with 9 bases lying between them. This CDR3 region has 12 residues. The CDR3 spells CASSPRGTEAFF. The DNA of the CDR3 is TGTGCCAGCAGTCCTCGGGGAACTGAAGCTTTCTTT.

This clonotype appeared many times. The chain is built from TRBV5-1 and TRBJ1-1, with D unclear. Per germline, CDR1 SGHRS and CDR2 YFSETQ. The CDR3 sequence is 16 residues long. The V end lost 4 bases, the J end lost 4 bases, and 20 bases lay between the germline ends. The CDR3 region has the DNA TGCGCCAGCAGCCTATTGACTATCCCCACGGGCACTGAAGCTTTCTTT. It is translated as CASSLLTIPTGTEAFF.